This TCR beta chain was recorded in a study of cytomegalovirus exposure and HLA in healthy donors. General study points: Of the V segments, some could not be distinguished, including TRBV6-2 and TRBV6-3, and were excluded.

V gave up 0 bases and J gave up 5 bases; unmatched junction bases: 5. The length of the CDR3 is 15 residues. Germline V gene sequence: CDR1 MNHEY, CDR2 SVGAGI. Notes on this clone: Its antigen is currently unknown. This sample also contains other DNA sequences that code for the same CDR3.

PCR employed 60 Vbeta and 13 Jbeta primers. TCRdb's copy holds only in-frame clones and misses some; the assay was immunoSEQ multiplex PCR. Of 250,000 to 300,000 clones in the sample, 84% were seen once. This receptor was identified in a middle-aged woman in good health and CMV-seropositive. This chain uses TRBV6-5 with TRBJ2-5, with 8 bases aligning to TRBD2. The sequenced sample consisted of PBMCs. CDR3 bases: TGTGCCAGCAGTTACTCGGGACTAGGTGGGGAGACCCAGTACTTC. This translates into CASSYSGLGGETQYF.